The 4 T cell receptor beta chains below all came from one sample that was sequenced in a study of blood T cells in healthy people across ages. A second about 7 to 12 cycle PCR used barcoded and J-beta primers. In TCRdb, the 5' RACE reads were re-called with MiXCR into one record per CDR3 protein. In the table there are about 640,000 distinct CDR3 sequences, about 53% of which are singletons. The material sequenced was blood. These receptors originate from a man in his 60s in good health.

The CDR3: CSALAGGQTDTQYF. CDR3 bases: TGCAGTGCTTTAGCGGGGGGGCAAACAGATACGCAGTATTTT. V gene TRBV20-1 combines with J gene TRBJ2-3, with 11 bases fitting TRBD2. V gave up 5 bases and J gave up 3 bases; unmatched junction bases: 4. Looked up from germline, CDR1 is DFQATT and CDR2 is SNEGSKA (reference sequence). The CDR3 is 14 residues long.

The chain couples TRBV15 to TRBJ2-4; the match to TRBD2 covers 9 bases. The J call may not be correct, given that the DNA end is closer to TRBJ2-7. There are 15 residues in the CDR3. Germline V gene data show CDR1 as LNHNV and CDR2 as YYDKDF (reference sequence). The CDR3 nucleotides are TGTGCCACCAGCAGAGTGATAGCGGGAGTGTACGAGCAGTACTTC. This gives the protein CATSRVIAGVYEQYF.

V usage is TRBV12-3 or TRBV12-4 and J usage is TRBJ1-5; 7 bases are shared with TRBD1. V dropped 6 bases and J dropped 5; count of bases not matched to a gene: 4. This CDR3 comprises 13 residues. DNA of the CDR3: TGTGCCAGCAGCCCGACAGGGTATCAGCCCCAGCATTTT. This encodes CASSPTGYQPQHF.

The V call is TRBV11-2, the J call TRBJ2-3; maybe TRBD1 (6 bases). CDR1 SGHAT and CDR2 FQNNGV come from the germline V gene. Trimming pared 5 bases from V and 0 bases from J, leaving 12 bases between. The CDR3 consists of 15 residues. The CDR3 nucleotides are TGTGCCAGCAGCATAACCGGGACAAGCACAGATACGCAGTATTTT. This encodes CASSITGTSTDTQYF.